One sample yielded the 17 T cell receptor beta chains listed below, sequenced in a study of T cells in Graves' hyperthyroidism and ophthalmopathy. The source material, RNA transcripts, was used to amplify TCR beta CDR3 regions. A set of HTBI primers served as the primers for a first-round RT-PCR of the TCR CDR3. TCRdb re-analysed the multiplex PCR reads in MiXCR, keeping a single row per CDR3 protein. The sample records some 530,000 distinct CDR3 sequences, around a fifth being singletons. Sequencing was carried out using blood. These receptors were obtained from a woman between 65 and 79 years old with Graves' ophthalmopathy.

This clonotype was found a few times. This chain joins TRBV7-2 and TRBJ2-1; 11 bases align to TRBD2. This CDR3 region has 16 residues. Trimming took 1 base from V and 12 from J; bases not matched to a gene: 11. The germline CDR1 and CDR2 sequences are SGHTA and FQGNSA. In DNA, the CDR3 is TGTGCCAGCAGCTTAGGGCGTGCTAGCGGGGGGCGGGTGCAGTTCTTC. Its translation: CASSLGRASGGRVQFF.

This sequence joins TRBV5-5 and TRBJ2-7; D is unresolved. CDR1 and CDR2 (germline): SGHKS, YYEKEE (reference sequence). V was clipped by 1 base and J by 3 bases, with 17 bases between them. There are 16 residues in the CDR3. The DNA of the CDR3 is TGTGCCAGCAGCTTGAGGTCTTTCGTCCGACTCTACGAGCAGTACTTC. Protein sequence: CASSLRSFVRLYEQYF.

In its sample, this clonotype was seen many times. The gene calls are TRBV12-3 or TRBV12-4 and TRBJ2-7; D unresolved. The ends were cut back, 5 bases at V and 2 bases at J, with 13 bases in the middle. CDR3 length: 14 residues. This chain's CDR3 is CASSPRAGPYEQYF. CDR3 nucleotide sequence: TGTGCCAGCAGTCCCCGAGCTGGGCCCTACGAGCAGTACTTC.

This clonotype occurred many times. The chain has TRBV28 and TRBJ2-7; 7 positions agree with TRBD1. The CDR3 length is 16 residues. Germline-derived CDR1 and CDR2 are MDHEN and SYDVKM. V trimming: 7 bases; J trimming: 1 base; junction bases outside the gene matches: 13. In nucleotides, the CDR3 is TGTGCCAGCAATATGATCGGGACAGCTGCATCCTACGAGCAGTACTTC. Amino acid sequence: CASNMIGTAASYEQYF.

This clonotype was recorded at least ten times. V is TRBV2 and J is TRBJ2-2; 8 bases align to TRBD2. Germline CDR1 and CDR2: SNHLY and FYNNEI. J gave up 5 bases and V 7 bases, and 6 bases lay outside the gene matches. The CDR3 has 14 residues. The CDR3 coding sequence is TGTGCCAGCATGGGCGGGGGGCGAACCGGGGAGCTGTTTTTT. As protein: CASMGGGRTGELFF.

This clonotype appeared a few times. The chain links TRBV6-1 to TRBJ2-6; a weak D match, TRBD1 (5 bases). Germline V gene lookup returns CDR1 MNHNS and CDR2 SASEGT. The V and J ends lost 6 bases and 2 bases respectively, with 17 bases between them. The CDR3 consists of 17 residues. The CDR3 region has the DNA TGTGCCAGCAGCTTGGTACAGGTCGGCCCTGGGGCCAACGTCCTGACTTTC. Translated: CASSLVQVGPGANVLTF.

This clonotype was recorded a few times. The rearrangement links TRBV7-6 to TRBJ2-7; D call uncertain. The CDR3 is 15 residues long. Germline CDR1 is SGHVS and CDR2 is FNYEAQ. V lost 0 bases, J lost 2 bases, and 11 bases lay in between. As DNA, the CDR3 is TGTGCCAGCAGCTTAGCGGCCAATTCGGCCTACGAGCAGTACTTC. It encodes CASSLAANSAYEQYF.

The gene calls are TRBV5-4 and TRBJ2-1; D unresolved. Trimming pared 0 bases from V and 5 bases from J, leaving 12 bases between. The germline V gene has CDR1 SGHNT and CDR2 YYREEE (reference sequence). This CDR3 region has 15 residues. CDR3 coding DNA: TGTGCCAGCAGCTTGGTGGCTAATCACGACAATGAGCAGTTCTTC. It is translated as CASSLVANHDNEQFF.

This clonotype was picked up many times. This chain connects TRBV10-3 to TRBJ2-7; D tentatively fits TRBD1 or TRBD2 (5 bases each). Germline V lookup: CDR1 ENHRY, CDR2 SYGVKD. Between the trimmed V and J ends, which lost 10 bases and 6 bases, there was a span of 13 bases. This CDR3 is built from 11 residues. The CDR3 loop is CATGAVGEQYF. CDR3 nucleotide sequence: TGTGCCACCGGGGCAGTTGGCGAGCAGTACTTC.

This clonotype was picked up one time. The chain carries TRBV6-2 or TRBV6-3 and TRBJ1-3; 12 nucleotides match TRBD1. Germline CDR1 MNHEY, CDR2 SVGEGT. The ends lost 8 bases at V and 2 bases at J; junction bases unmatched: 1. CDR3 length: 14 amino acids. CDR3 DNA: TGTGCCAGCGGGGACAGGGGGCCTGGAAACACCATATATTTT. Protein: CASGDRGPGNTIYF.

This clonotype was picked up many times. The rearrangement links TRBV2 to TRBJ2-7; D ambiguous. The V end was cut by 7 bases, the J end by 3 bases, with 16 bases between. CDR3 length: 14 amino acids. Germline V gene sequence: CDR1 SNHLY, CDR2 FYNNEI. CDR3 DNA sequence: TGTGCCAGCATCGTAGGTCGGGCAGACTACGAGCAGTACTTC. Translated: CASIVGRADYEQYF. The full variable domain, rest sourced from reference TRBV2 and TRBJ2-7, is EPEVTQTPSHQVTQMGQEVILRCVPISNHLYFYWYRQILGQKVEFLVSFYNNEISEKSEIFDDQFSVERPDGSNFTLKIRSTKLEDSAMYFCASIVGRADYEQYFGPGTRLTVT.

In this sample, this clonotype turned up many times. V usage is TRBV28 and J usage is TRBJ1-4; D uncertain. Germline assignment: CDR1 MDHEN and CDR2 SYDVKM. V was pared by 6 bases and J by 8 bases, with 16 bases between. CDR3 length equals 14 residues. This chain's CDR3 is CASSPGGQWEKLFF. For the CDR3, the DNA is TGTGCCAGCAGCCCCGGCGGGCAGTGGGAAAAACTGTTTTTT.

This clonotype was observed a few times. The CDR3 bases are TGTGCCAGCAGCTTAGGAGGGACTCTCTACGAGCAGTACTTC. Translation: CASSLGGTLYEQYF. The gene calls are TRBV7-9 and TRBJ2-7, with a tentative D call TRBD2 (6 bases). Germline CDR1 SEHNR, CDR2 FQNEAQ (reference sequence). CDR3 length equals 14 residues. Trimming removed 1 base from V and 3 bases from J, with 10 bases in between.

This clonotype was found a few times. The rearrangement joins TRBV18 to TRBJ2-5, with D perhaps assigned TRBD1 or TRBD2 (5 bases each). V lost 3 bases to trimming and J lost 5 bases, with 16 bases between them. Germline V lookup: CDR1 KGHSH, CDR2 LQKENI. The CDR3 extends over 15 amino acids. CDR3 sequence (DNA): TGTGCCAGCTCACCCCCGGGACCTCCAGCGGAGACCCAGTACTTC. Translation gives CASSPPGPPAETQYF.

The chain carries TRBV7-3 and TRBJ2-2; D is perhaps TRBD1 (6 bases). The CDR3 runs 13 residues. CDR1 and CDR2 from the germline V gene are SGHTA and FQGTGA. Trimming stripped 6 bases from V and 6 bases from J, with 11 bases between. This chain's CDR3 is CASRQGSAGELFF. The CDR3 nucleotides read TGTGCCAGCAGACAGGGTTCTGCCGGGGAGCTGTTTTTT. Filled out from reference TRBV7-3 and TRBJ2-2, the complete variable domain reads GAGVSQTPSNKVTEKGKYVELRCDPISGHTALYWYRQSLGQGPEFLIYFQGTGAADDSGLPNDRFFAVRPEGSVSTLKIQRTERGDSAVYLCASRQGSAGELFFGEGSRLTVL.

The chain carries TRBV28 and TRBJ2-7; no clear D gene. V was pared by 8 bases and J by 0 bases, with 8 bases between. This CDR3 has 12 residues. Germline CDR1 is MDHEN and CDR2 is SYDVKM. CDR3 nucleotide sequence: TGTGCCAGCCTTGATTACTCCTACGAGCAGTACTTC. Protein: CASLDYSYEQYF.

This clonotype was recorded at least ten times. The rearrangement links TRBV6-1 to TRBJ2-3; possibly TRBD2 for D (6 bases). The germline CDR1 and CDR2 sequences are MNHNS and SASEGT. With 5 bases removed from V and 3 bases from J, the gap between germline ends came to 15 bases. This CDR3 is 15 amino acids long. The CDR3 loop is CASSTRGVQTDTQYF. DNA for the CDR3: TGTGCCAGCAGTACCCGCGGGGTGCAGACAGATACGCAGTATTTT.